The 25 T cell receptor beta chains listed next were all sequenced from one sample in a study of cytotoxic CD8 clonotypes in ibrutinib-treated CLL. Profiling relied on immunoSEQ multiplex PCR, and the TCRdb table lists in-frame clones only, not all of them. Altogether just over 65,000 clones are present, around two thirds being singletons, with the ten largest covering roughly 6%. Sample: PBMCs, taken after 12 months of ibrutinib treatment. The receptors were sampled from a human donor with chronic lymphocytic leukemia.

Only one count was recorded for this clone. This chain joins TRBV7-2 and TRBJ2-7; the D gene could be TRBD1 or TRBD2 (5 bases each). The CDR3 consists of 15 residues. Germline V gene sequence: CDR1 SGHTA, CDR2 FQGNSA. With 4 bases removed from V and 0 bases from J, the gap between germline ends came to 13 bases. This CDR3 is CASSYAGTGSYEQYF. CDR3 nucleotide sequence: TGTGCCAGCAGCTATGCCGGGACGGGCTCCTACGAGCAGTACTTC.

The CDR3 DNA reads as TGCGCCAGCAGCCGCCCCAGCGGGGCGGAGGCAGATACGCAGTATTTT. Its protein product is CASSRPSGAEADTQYF. The rearrangement uses TRBV5-1 and TRBJ2-3, with 7 bases fitting TRBD2. Germline CDR1 SGHRS, CDR2 YFSETQ. The CDR3 has 16 amino acids. V lost 4 bases to trimming and J lost 4 bases; unmatched junction nucleotides: 12.

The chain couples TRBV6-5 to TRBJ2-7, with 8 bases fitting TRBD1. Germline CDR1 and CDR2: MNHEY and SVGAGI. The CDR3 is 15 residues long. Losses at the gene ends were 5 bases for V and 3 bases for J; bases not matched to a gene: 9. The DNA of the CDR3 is TGTGCCAGCAGTCAAACCGGGACAGGACACTACGAGCAGTACTTC. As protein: CASSQTGTGHYEQYF.

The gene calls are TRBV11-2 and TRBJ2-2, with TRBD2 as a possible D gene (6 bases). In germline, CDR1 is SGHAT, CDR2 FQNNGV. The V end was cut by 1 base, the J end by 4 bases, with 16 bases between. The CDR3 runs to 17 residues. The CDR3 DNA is TGTGCCAGCAGCTTAGGGACCAGGCGGGACCTCACCGGGGAGCTGTTTTTT. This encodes CASSLGTRRDLTGELFF.

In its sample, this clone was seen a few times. DNA of the CDR3: TGTGCCAGCAGCAGGACCCCCCAGGCCGGGGAGCTGTTTTTT. Translation gives CASSRTPQAGELFF. V is TRBV11-3 and J is TRBJ2-2; no clear D gene. Germline V lookup: CDR1 SGHNT, CDR2 YENEEA. The CDR3 loop spans 14 amino acids. The V gene lost 5 bases and the J gene lost 6 bases, with 13 bases spanning the gap.

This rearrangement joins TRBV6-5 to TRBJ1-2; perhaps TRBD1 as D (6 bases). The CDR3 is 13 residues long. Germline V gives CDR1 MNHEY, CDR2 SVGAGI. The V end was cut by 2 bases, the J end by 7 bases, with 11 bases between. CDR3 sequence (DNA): TGTGCCAGCAGTTACCGGCAGGGGATTGGCTACACCTTC. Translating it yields CASSYRQGIGYTF.

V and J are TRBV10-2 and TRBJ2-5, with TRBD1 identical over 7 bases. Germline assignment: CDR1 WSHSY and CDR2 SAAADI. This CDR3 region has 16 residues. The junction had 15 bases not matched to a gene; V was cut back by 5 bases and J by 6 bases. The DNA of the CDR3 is TGCGCCAGCAGTAGCAAGGGACAGCTTCAAGGGAAGACCCAGTACTTC. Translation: CASSSKGQLQGKTQYF.

In DNA form, the CDR3 reads TGTGCCAGCAGCTTCGGTTTTGGGGGGCGCATAGGGCAAGAGACCCAGTACTTC. Protein: CASSFGFGGRIGQETQYF. This chain joins TRBV5-5 and TRBJ2-5; D may match TRBD1 or TRBD2 (6 bases each). From germline, CDR1 is SGHKS and CDR2 YYEKEE (reference sequence). This CDR3 region has 18 residues. The V end lost 2 bases, the J end lost 2 bases, and 22 bases lay between the germline ends.

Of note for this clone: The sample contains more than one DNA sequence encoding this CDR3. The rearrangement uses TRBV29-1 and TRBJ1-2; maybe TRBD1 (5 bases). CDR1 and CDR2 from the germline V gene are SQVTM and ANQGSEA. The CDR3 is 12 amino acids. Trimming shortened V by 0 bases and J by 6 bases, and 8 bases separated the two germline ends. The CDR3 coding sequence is TGCAGCGTTGAAGATTGGGGCGATGGCTACACCTTC. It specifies CSVEDWGDGYTF.

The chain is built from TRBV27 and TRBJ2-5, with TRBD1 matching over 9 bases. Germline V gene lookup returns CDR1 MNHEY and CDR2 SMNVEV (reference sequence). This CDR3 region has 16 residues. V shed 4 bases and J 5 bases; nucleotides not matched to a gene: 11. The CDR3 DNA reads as TGTGCCAGCAGTTCGCTCCACAGGGGGCGCAGCGAGACCCAGTACTTC. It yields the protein CASSSLHRGRSETQYF.

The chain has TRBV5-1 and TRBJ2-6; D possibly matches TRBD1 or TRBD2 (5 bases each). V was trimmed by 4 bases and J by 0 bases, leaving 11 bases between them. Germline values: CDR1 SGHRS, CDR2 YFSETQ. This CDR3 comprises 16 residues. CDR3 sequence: CASSPGTDSGANVLTF. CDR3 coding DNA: TGCGCCAGCAGCCCTGGGACGGACTCTGGGGCCAACGTCCTGACTTTC.

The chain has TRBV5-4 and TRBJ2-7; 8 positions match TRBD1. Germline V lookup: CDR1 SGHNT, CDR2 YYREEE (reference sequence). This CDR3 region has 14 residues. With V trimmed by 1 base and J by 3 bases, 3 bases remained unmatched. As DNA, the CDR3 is TGTGCCAGCAGCTTGCCGGGACAGGACTACGAGCAGTACTTC. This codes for CASSLPGQDYEQYF.

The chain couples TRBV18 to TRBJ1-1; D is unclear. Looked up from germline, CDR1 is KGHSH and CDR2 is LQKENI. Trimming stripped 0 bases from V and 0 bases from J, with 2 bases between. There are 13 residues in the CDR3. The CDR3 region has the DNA TGTGCCAGCTCACCACCGCTGAACACTGAAGCTTTCTTT. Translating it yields CASSPPLNTEAFF. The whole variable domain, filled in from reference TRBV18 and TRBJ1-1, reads NAGVMQNPRHLVRRRGQEARLRCSPMKGHSHVYWYRQLPEEGLKFMVYLQKENIIDESGMPKERFSAEFPKEGPSILRIQQVVRGDSAAYFCASSPPLNTEAFFGQGTRLTVV.

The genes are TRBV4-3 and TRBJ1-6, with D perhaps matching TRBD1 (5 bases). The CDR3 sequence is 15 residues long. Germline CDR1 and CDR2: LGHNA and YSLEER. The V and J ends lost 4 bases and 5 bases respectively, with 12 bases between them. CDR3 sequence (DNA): TGCGCCAGCAGCCCCTGGGGGTTCCATAATTCACCCCTCCACTTT. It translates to CASSPWGFHNSPLHF.

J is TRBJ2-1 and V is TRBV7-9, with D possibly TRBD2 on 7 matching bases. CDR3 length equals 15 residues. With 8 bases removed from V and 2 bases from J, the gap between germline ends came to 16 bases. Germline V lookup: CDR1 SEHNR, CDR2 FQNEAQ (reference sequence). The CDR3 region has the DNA TGTGCCAGCGTTGGGGCGGGGGCCGCCTACAATGAGCAGTTCTTC. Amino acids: CASVGAGAAYNEQFF.

CDR3 coding DNA: TGTGCCAGCAGTGAAGGTGGGACTAGAGAGACCCAGTACTTC. This sequence encodes CASSEGGTRETQYF. The chain joins TRBV25-1 to TRBJ2-5, with TRBD2 matching over 8 bases. The CDR3 contains 14 residues. Germline lookup yields CDR1 MGHDK and CDR2 SYGVNS. V dropped 2 bases and J dropped 4; count of bases not matched to a gene: 3.

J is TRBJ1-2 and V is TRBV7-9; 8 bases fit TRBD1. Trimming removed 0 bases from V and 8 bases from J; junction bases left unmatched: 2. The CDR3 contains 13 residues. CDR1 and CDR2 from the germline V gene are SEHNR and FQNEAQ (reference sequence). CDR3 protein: CASSLAGTGGYTF. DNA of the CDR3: TGTGCCAGCAGCTTAGCAGGGACAGGAGGCTACACCTTC.

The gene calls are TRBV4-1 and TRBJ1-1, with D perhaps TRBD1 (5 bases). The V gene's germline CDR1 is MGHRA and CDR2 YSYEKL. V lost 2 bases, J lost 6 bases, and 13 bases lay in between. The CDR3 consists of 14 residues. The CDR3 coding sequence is TGCGCCAGCAGCCAACCGACAGTTCAGGCTGAAGCTTTCTTT. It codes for CASSQPTVQAEAFF.

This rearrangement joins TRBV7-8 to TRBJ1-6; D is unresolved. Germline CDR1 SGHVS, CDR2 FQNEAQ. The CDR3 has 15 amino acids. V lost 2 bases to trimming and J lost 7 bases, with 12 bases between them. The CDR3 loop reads CASSLLRAANSPLHF. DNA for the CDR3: TGTGCCAGCAGCTTATTAAGGGCAGCCAATTCACCCCTCCACTTT. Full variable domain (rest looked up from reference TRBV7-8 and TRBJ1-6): GAGVSQSPRYKVAKRGQDVALRCDPISGHVSLFWYQQALGQGPEFLTYFQNEAQLDKSGLPSDRFFAERPEGSVSTLKIQRTQQEDSAVYLCASSLLRAANSPLHFGNGTRLTVT.

DNA of the CDR3: TGTGCCAGCTCACCTTCGACAGGGATTAATGAAAAACTGTTTTTT. This codes for CASSPSTGINEKLFF. V usage is TRBV18 and J usage is TRBJ1-4; TRBD1 aligns across 7 bases. V was pared by 3 bases and J by 4 bases, with 5 bases of the junction left unmatched. This CDR3 is 15 amino acids long. Per germline, CDR1 KGHSH and CDR2 LQKENI.

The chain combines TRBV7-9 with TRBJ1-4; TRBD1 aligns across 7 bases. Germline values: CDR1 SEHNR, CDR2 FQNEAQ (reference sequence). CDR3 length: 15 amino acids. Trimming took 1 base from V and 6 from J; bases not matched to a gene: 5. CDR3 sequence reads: CASSLVLGGDEKLFF. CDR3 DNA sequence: TGTGCCAGCAGCTTAGTGTTAGGGGGCGATGAAAAACTGTTTTTT.

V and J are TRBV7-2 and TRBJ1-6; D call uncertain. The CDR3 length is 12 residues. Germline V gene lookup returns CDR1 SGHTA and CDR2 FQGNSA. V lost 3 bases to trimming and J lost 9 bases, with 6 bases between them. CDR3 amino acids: CASSLIGSPLHF. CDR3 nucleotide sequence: TGTGCCAGCAGCTTGATTGGTTCACCCCTCCACTTT.

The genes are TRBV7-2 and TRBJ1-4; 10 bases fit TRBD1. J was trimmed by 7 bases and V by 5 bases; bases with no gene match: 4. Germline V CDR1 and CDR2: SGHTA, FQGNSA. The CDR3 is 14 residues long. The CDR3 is CASSQTGGPEKLFF. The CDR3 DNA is TGTGCCAGCAGCCAGACAGGGGGCCCTGAAAAACTGTTTTTT.

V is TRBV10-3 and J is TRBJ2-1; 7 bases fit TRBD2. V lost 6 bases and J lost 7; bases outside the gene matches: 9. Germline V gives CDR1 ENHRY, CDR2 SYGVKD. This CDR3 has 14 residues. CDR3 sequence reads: CAIRKTSLGNEQFF. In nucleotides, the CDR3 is TGTGCCATCAGAAAGACTAGCCTAGGTAATGAGCAGTTCTTC.

CDR3 sequence: CASGGAGYTEAFF. The CDR3, as DNA: TGTGCCAGCGGCGGGGCAGGGTACACTGAAGCTTTCTTT. V gene TRBV11-3 combines with J gene TRBJ1-1, with a weak D call TRBD1 (5 bases). Per the germline V gene, CDR1 is SGHNT and CDR2 is YENEEA. V lost 8 bases, J lost 3 bases, and 13 bases lay in between. This CDR3 has 13 residues.